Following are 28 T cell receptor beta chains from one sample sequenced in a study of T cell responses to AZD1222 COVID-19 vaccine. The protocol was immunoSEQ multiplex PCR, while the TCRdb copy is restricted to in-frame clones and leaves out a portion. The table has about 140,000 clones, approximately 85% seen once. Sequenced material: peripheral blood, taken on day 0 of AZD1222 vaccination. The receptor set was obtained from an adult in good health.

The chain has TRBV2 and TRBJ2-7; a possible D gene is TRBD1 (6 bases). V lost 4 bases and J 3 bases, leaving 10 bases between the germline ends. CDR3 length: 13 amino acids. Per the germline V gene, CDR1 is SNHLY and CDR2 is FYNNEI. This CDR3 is CASSVGQYYEQYF. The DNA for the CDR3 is TGTGCCAGCAGTGTTGGACAGTACTACGAGCAGTACTTC.

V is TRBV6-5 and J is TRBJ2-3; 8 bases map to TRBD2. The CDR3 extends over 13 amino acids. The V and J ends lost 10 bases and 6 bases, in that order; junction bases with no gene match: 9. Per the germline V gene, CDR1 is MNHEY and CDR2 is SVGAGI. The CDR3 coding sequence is TGTGCCACCTCGGGGGGGCCTGTCGATACGCAGTATTTT. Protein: CATSGGPVDTQYF.

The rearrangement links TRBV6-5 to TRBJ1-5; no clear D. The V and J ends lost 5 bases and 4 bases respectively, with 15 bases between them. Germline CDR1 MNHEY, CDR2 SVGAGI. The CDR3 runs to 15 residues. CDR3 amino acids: CASSHNPDGNQPQHF. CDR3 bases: TGTGCCAGCAGTCATAACCCGGACGGAAATCAGCCCCAGCATTTT.

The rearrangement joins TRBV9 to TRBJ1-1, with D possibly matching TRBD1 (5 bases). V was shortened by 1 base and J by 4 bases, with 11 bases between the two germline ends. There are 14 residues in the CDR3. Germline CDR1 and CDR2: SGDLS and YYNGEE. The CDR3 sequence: CASSVSSGATEAFF. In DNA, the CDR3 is TGTGCCAGCAGCGTATCCAGTGGGGCCACTGAAGCTTTCTTT.

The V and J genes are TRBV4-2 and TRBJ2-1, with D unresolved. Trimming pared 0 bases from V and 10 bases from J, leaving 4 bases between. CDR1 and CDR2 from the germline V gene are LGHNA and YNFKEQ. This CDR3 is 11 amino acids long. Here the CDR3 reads CASSQETEQFF. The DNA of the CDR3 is TGTGCCAGCAGCCAAGAGACCGAGCAGTTCTTC.

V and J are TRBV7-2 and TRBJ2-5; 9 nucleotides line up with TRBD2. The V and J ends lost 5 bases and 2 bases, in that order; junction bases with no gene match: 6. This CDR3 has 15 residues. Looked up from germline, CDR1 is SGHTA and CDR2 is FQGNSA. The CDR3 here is CASSPQRGEQETQYF. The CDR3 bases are TGTGCCAGCAGCCCACAGCGGGGGGAACAAGAGACCCAGTACTTC.

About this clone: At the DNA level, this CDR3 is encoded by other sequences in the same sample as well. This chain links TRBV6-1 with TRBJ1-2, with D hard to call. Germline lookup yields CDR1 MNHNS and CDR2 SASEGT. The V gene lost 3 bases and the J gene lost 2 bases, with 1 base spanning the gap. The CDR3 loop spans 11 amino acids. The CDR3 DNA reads TGTGCCAGCAGTGAGAACTATGGCTACACCTTC. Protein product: CASSENYGYTF.

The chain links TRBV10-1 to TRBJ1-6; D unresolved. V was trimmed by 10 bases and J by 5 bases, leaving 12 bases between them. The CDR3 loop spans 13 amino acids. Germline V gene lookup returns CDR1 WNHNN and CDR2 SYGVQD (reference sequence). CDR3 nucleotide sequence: TGCGCCACGTCCGGGATCAATAATTCACCCCTCCACTTT. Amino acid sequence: CATSGINNSPLHF.

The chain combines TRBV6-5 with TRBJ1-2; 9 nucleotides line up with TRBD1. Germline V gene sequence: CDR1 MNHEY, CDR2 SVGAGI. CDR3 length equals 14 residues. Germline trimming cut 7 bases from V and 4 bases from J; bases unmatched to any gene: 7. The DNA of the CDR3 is TGTGCCAGCATTCAAGGGACAGGGATCTATGGCTACACCTTC. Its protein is CASIQGTGIYGYTF.

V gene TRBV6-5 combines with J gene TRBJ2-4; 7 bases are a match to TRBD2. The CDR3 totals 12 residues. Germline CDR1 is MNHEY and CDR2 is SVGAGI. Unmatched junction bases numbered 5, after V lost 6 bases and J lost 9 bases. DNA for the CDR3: TGTGCCAGCAGCCTGGGGGAGGGCATTCAGTACTTC. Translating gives CASSLGEGIQYF.

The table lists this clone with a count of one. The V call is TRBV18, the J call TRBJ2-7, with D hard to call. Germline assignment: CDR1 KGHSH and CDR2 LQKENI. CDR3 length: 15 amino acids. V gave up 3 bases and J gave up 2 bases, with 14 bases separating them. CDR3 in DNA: TGTGCCAGCTCACCGGTCCAGGTTCTCGCCTACGAGCAGTACTTC. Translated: CASSPVQVLAYEQYF.

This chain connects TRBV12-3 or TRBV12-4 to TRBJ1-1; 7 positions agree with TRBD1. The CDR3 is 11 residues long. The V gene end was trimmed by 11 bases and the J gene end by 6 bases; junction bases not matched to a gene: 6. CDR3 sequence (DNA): TGTGCCGGGGGGAGGGGGCCTGAAGCTTTCTTT. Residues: CAGGRGPEAFF.

CDR3 in DNA: TGTGCCAGCAGCTCCCCCAGGGGGCGGGCAGATACGCAGTATTTT. This encodes CASSSPRGRADTQYF. The chain couples TRBV11-2 to TRBJ2-3, with TRBD1 matching over 8 bases. This CDR3 comprises 15 residues. V was pared by 4 bases and J by 4 bases, with 7 bases of the junction left unmatched. Per the germline V gene, CDR1 is SGHAT and CDR2 is FQNNGV.

The CDR3 nucleotides are TGTGCCTGGAGTGTAGGTGCGGGCTACACCTTC. Residues: CAWSVGAGYTF. The genes are TRBV30 and TRBJ1-2; D ambiguous. In germline, CDR1 is GTSNPN, CDR2 SVGIG (reference sequence). The CDR3 consists of 11 residues. Trimming cost V 0 bases and J 8 bases, with 7 bases left between them.

CDR3 region: CASSLGQGSTDTQYF. The CDR3, as DNA: TGCGCCAGCAGCTTGGGACAGGGAAGCACAGATACGCAGTATTTT. The chain joins TRBV5-1 to TRBJ2-3; 7 bases match TRBD1. CDR1 and CDR2 (germline): SGHRS, YFSETQ. The CDR3 has 15 residues. With 0 bases clipped from V and 0 bases from J, the junction kept 1 base outside the gene matches.

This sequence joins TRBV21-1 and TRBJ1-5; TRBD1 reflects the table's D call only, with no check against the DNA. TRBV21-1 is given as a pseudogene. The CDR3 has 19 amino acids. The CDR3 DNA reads TGTGCCAGCAGCAAAAAAAAGGCGGACACATCAAGTGGCAATCAGCCCCAGCATTTT. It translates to CASSKKKADTSSGNQPQHF.

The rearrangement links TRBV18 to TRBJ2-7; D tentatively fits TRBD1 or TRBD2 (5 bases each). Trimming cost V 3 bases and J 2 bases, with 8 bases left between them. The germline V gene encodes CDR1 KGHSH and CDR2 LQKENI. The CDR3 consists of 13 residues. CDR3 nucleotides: TGTGCCAGCTCACCTCTGGGACCCTACGAGCAGTACTTC. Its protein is CASSPLGPYEQYF.

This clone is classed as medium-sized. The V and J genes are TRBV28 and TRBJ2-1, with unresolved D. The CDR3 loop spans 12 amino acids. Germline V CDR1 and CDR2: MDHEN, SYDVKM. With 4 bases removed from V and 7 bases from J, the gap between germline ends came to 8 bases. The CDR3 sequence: CASSSLVNEQFF. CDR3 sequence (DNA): TGTGCCAGCAGTTCCCTGGTAAATGAGCAGTTCTTC.

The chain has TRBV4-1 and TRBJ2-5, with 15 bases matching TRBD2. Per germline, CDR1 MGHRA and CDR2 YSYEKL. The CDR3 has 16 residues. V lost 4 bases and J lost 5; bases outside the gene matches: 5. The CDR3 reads CASSPGLAGGMETQYF. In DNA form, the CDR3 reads TGCGCCAGCAGCCCGGGACTAGCGGGGGGCATGGAGACCCAGTACTTC.

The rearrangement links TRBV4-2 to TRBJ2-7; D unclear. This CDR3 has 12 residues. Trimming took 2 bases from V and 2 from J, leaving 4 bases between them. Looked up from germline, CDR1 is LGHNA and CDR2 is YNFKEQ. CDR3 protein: CASSQTAYEQYF. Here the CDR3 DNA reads TGTGCCAGCAGCCAAACGGCCTACGAGCAGTACTTC.

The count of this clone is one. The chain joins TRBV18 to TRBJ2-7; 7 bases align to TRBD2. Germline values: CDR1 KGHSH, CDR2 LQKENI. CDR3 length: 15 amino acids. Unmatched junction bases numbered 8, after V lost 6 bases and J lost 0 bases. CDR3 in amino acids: CASSPVGGSSYEQYF. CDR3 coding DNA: TGTGCCAGCTCTCCAGTGGGGGGGAGCTCCTACGAGCAGTACTTC.

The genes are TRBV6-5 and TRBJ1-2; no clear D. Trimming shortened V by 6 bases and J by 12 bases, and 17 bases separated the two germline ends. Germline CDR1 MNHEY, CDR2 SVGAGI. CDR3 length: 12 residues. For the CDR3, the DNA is TGTGCCAGCAGGACCGCAACCCGGAGGAACACCTTC. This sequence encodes CASRTATRRNTF.

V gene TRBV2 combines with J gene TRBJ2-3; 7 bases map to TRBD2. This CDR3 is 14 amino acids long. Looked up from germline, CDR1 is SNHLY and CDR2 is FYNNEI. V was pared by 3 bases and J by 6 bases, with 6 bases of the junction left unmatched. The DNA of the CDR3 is TGTGCCAGCAGTGATCCTAGCGGAAGCGATACGCAGTATTTT. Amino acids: CASSDPSGSDTQYF.

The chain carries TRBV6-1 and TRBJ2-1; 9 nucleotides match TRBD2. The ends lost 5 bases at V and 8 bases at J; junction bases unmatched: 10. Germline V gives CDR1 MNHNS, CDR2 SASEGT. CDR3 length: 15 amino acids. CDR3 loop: CASSFLAGGQDEQFF. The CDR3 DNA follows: TGTGCCAGCAGTTTTTTGGCGGGGGGGCAGGATGAGCAGTTCTTC.

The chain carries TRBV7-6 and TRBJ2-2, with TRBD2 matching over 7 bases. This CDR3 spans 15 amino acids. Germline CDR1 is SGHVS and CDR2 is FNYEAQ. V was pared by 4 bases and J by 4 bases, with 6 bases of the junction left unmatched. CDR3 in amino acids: CASSSQGEGTGELFF. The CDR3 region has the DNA TGTGCCAGCAGCTCGCAAGGGGAGGGCACCGGGGAGCTGTTTTTT. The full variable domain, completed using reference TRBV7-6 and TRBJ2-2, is GAGVSQSPRYKVTKRGQDVALRCDPISGHVSLYWYRQALGQGPEFLTYFNYEAQQDKSGLPNDRFSAERPEGSISTLTIQRTEQRDSAMYRCASSSQGEGTGELFFGEGSRLTVL.

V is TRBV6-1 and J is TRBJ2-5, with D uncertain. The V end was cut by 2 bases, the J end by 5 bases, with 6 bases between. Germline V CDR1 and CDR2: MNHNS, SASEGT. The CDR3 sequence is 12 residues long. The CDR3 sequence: CASSEFGETQYF. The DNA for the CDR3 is TGTGCCAGCAGTGAATTTGGGGAGACCCAGTACTTC.

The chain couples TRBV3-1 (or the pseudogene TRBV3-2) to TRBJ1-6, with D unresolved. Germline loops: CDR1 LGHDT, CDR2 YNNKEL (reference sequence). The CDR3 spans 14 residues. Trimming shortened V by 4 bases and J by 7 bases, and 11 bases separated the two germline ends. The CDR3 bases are TGTGCCAGCAGCCTACTACTGCAGAATTCACCCCTCCACTTT. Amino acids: CASSLLLQNSPLHF.

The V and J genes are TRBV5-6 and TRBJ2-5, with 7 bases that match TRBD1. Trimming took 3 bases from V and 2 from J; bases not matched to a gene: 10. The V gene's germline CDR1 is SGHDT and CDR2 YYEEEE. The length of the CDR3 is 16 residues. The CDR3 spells CASSYGQAGMQETQYF. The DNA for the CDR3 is TGTGCCAGCAGCTACGGACAGGCCGGTATGCAAGAGACCCAGTACTTC.